Listed here are 8 T cell receptor beta chains from one sample, sequenced in a study of control samples from healthy donors and cancer patients (dated by TCRdb to 2020 to 2021). Libraries were prepared through the immunoSEQ multiplex PCR assay. TCRdb re-hosts the immuneACCESS table, in-frame sequences only. Its copies lack some clones; in the studies checked, an unresolved V gene accounts for under half of them, and the cause for the rest is not known. Here the sample has around 100,000 clones; more than 85% occur a single time. The ten largest clones represent under 20% of the sample. The sequenced sample consisted of blood. The receptors come from a woman aged 45 to 65 in good health.

The V gene is TRBV19, the J gene TRBJ2-1; no reliable D call. The CDR3 consists of 13 residues. The germline V gene has CDR1 LNHDA and CDR2 SQIVND (reference sequence). The CDR3 region has the DNA TGTGCTAGTGGTGATCGTTCCTACAATGAGCAGTTCTTC. This codes for CASGDRSYNEQFF.

The genes are TRBV19 and TRBJ1-5, with D uncertain. The germline V and J ends were trimmed by 4 bases and 7 bases, with 11 bases remaining between them. CDR1 is LNHDA, CDR2 SQIVND, per germline (reference sequence). CDR3 size: 13 residues. This chain's CDR3 is CASSNADSQPQHF. The DNA for the CDR3 is TGTGCCAGTAGTAATGCGGATTCCCAGCCCCAGCATTTT.

The J gene is TRBJ2-7, the V gene TRBV5-1; TRBD2 matches 13 bases. The ends lost 5 bases at V and 3 bases at J; junction bases unmatched: 5. Germline loops: CDR1 SGHRS, CDR2 YFSETQ. The CDR3 spans 15 residues. CDR3 protein: CASRAGTSGNYEQYF. DNA of the CDR3: TGCGCCAGCAGAGCCGGGACTAGCGGGAACTACGAGCAGTACTTC.

This chain connects TRBV3-1 (or the pseudogene TRBV3-2) to TRBJ2-3; 12 bases agree with TRBD1. The CDR3 extends over 15 amino acids. The junction had 4 bases not matched to a gene; V was cut back by 3 bases and J by 6 bases. The germline gives CDR1 LGHDT, CDR2 YNNKEL (reference sequence). CDR3 residues: CASSQGQGASDTQYF. CDR3 nucleotides: TGTGCCAGCAGCCAGGGACAGGGGGCCTCGGATACGCAGTATTTT.

This chain links TRBV9 with TRBJ2-1; TRBD2 agrees at 15 bases. CDR3 length: 17 residues. The V gene's germline CDR1 is SGDLS and CDR2 YYNGEE. The trim removed 3 bases at V and 8 bases at J, leaving 9 bases unmatched. CDR3: CASSDPGLAGGRDEQFF. The CDR3, as DNA: TGTGCCAGCAGCGACCCGGGACTAGCGGGGGGAAGGGATGAGCAGTTCTTC.

Concerning this clone itself: The sample carries other DNA sequences with the same CDR3. The gene calls are TRBV4-1 and TRBJ1-5, with D unresolved. Between the trimmed V and J ends, which lost 0 bases and 2 bases, there was a span of 11 bases. The CDR3 runs 16 residues. The germline gives CDR1 MGHRA, CDR2 YSYEKL. DNA for the CDR3: TGCGCCAGCAGCCAAGATGGAGGAATAGGCAATCAGCCCCAGCATTTT. Its protein is CASSQDGGIGNQPQHF.

The chain employs TRBV14 and TRBJ2-1; TRBD2 matches 9 bases. V gave up 0 bases and J gave up 15 bases; unmatched junction bases: 9. Germline V gives CDR1 SGHDN, CDR2 FVKESK. This CDR3 has 14 residues. The CDR3 sequence is CASSQDLAGSAPFF. For the CDR3, the DNA is TGTGCCAGCAGCCAAGATCTAGCGGGGTCAGCCCCGTTCTTC.

The rearrangement links TRBV5-6 to TRBJ2-7; 7 nucleotides line up with TRBD1. Trimming at V came to 4 bases and at J to 3 bases, leaving 10 bases not matched to a gene. This CDR3 comprises 15 residues. CDR1 is SGHDT, CDR2 YYEEEE, per germline. The CDR3 loop reads CASSVSGTEIYEQYF. CDR3 coding DNA: TGTGCCAGCAGCGTATCCGGGACAGAAATCTACGAGCAGTACTTC. The full variable domain, with the rest looked up from reference TRBV5-6 and TRBJ2-7, is DAGVTQSPTHLIKTRGQQVTLRCSPKSGHDTVSWYQQALGQGPQFIFQYYEEEERQRGNFPDRFSGHQFPNYSSELNVNALLLGDSALYLCASSVSGTEIYEQYFGPGTRLTVT.